This T cell receptor (beta chain) came from a study of T cell responses to AZD1222 COVID-19 vaccine. Study-wide points: Among vaccine-associated CD4 TCRs, coverage spanned spike, with dominance at 160-218 and 743-854. Reports indicate that nearly half of spike-specific TCRs are directed at unmutated variant regions.

This clone has a handful of counts. As yet, its antigen is unknown. The protocol was immunoSEQ multiplex PCR, while the TCRdb copy is restricted to in-frame clones and leaves out a portion. Among about 34,000 clones, approximately 78% were seen once, and the ten largest hold about 4.7%. The germline V gene has CDR1 WSHSY and CDR2 SAAADI. V was shortened by 5 bases and J by 4 bases, with 8 bases between the two germline ends. This CDR3 is built from 12 residues. Second-dose groups at about 4 or about 12 weeks were pooled. The rearrangement uses TRBV10-2 and TRBJ2-5; D perhaps matches TRBD2 (6 bases). The sample in question was peripheral blood, obtained 28 days after the second AZD1222 dose. The sequence derives from an adult who received the AZD1222 COVID-19 vaccine. The CDR3 loop reads CASSTGVETQYF. CDR3 nucleotides: TGCGCCAGCAGTACGGGGGTAGAGACCCAGTACTTC.